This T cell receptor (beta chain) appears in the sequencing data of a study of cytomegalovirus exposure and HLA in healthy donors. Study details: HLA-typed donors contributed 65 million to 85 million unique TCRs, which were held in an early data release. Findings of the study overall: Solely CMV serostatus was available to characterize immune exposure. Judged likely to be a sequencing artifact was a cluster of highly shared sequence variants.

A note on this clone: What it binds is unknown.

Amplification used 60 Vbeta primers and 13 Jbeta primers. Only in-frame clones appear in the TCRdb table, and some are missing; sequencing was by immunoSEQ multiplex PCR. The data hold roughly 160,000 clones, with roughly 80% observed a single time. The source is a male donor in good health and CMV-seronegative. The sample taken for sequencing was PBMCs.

CDR3 nucleotide sequence: TGTGCCAGCAGTGGGGGGGCCTACAATGAGCAGTTCTTC. Translation: CASSGGAYNEQFF. The rearrangement links TRBV2 to TRBJ2-1; D perhaps matches TRBD2 (6 bases). The CDR3 runs to 13 residues. Germline V lookup: CDR1 SNHLY, CDR2 FYNNEI. V lost 4 bases, J lost 2 bases, and 6 bases lay in between. The variable domain in full, with the rest retrieved from reference TRBV2 and TRBJ2-1, is EPEVTQTPSHQVTQMGQEVILRCVPISNHLYFYWYRQILGQKVEFLVSFYNNEISEKSEIFDDQFSVERPDGSNFTLKIRSTKLEDSAMYFCASSGGAYNEQFFGPGTRLTVL.